The T cell receptor beta chain described here comes from a study of cytomegalovirus exposure and HLA in healthy donors. Study-level results: The authors later found HLA-associated TCR beta chains more clonally expanded than equally common others. An analysis that came later showed most CMV-associated TCR beta chains appearing HLA-restricted.

Comments on this clone: The target antigen is unknown.

The V gene's germline CDR1 is GTSNPN and CDR2 SVGIG (reference sequence). The CDR3 has 12 residues. Trimming removed 2 bases from V and 2 bases from J, with 5 bases in between. PCR amplification relied on 60 Vbeta primers (plus 13 Jbeta primers). Produced via immunoSEQ multiplex PCR; TCRdb's table is partial and in-frame only. The sample has 150,000 or so clones, approximately 80% seen once; the top ten hold 3.5% to 5%. The sequencing input was PBMCs. The sequence derives from a male donor in good health and CMV-seropositive. V gene TRBV30 combines with J gene TRBJ2-3; D is unclear. The CDR3 DNA sequence: TGTGCCTGGAGTCCCTCCACAGATACGCAGTATTTT. As protein: CAWSPSTDTQYF.